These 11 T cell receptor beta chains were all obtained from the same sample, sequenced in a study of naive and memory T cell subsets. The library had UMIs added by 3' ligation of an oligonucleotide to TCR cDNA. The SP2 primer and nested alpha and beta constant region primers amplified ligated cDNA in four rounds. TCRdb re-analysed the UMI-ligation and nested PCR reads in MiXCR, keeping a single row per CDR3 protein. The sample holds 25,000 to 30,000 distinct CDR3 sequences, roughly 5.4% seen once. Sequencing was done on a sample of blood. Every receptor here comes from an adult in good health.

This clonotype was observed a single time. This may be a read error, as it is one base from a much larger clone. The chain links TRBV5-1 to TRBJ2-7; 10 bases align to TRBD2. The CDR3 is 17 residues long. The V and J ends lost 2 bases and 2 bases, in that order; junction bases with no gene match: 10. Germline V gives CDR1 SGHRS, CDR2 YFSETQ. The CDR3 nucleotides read TGCGCCAGCAGCTTAGGACTAGCGGCTTGGGTTACCTACGAGCAGTACTTC. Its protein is CASSLGLAAWVTYEQYF.

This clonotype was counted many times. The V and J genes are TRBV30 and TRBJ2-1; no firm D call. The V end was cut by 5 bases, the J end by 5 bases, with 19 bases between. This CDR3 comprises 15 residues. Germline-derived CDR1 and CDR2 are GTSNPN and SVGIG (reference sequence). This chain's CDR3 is CAWLEAQRLNNEQFF. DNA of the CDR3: TGTGCCTGGTTAGAAGCCCAACGCCTAAACAATGAGCAGTTCTTC.

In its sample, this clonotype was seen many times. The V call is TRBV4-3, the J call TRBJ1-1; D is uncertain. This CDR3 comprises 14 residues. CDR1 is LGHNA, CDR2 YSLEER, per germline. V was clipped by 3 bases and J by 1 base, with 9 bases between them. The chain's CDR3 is CASSQSAGNTEAFF. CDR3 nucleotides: TGCGCCAGCAGCCAGAGTGCGGGGAACACTGAAGCTTTCTTT.

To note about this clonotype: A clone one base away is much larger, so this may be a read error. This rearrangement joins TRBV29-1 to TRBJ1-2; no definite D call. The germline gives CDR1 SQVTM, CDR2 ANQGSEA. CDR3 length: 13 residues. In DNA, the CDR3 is TGCAGCGTTGATGGAGTCCGTAACTATGGCTACAACTTC. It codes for CSVDGVRNYGYNF.

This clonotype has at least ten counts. The CDR3 spells CASSPGLAAGDTQYF. The DNA of the CDR3 is TGCGCCAGCAGCCCGGGACTAGCGGCAGGGGATACGCAGTATTTT. The rearrangement joins TRBV5-1 to TRBJ2-3, with 11 bases identical to TRBD2. The CDR3 runs 15 residues. The trim removed 4 bases at V and 6 bases at J, leaving 7 bases unmatched. CDR1 is SGHRS, CDR2 YFSETQ, per germline.

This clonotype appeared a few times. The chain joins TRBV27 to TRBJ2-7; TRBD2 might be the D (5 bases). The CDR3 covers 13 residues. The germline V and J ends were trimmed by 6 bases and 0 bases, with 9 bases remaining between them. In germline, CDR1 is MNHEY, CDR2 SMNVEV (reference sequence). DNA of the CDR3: TGTGCCAGCAGGGACGGGATCTCCTACGAGCAGTACTTC. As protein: CASRDGISYEQYF.

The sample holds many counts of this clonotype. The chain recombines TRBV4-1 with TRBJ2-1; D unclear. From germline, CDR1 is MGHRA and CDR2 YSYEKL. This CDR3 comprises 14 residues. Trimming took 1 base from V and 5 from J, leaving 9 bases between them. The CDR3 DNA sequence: TGCGCCAGCAGCCAAGTGGCCCTGCACAATGAGCAGTTCTTC. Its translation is CASSQVALHNEQFF.

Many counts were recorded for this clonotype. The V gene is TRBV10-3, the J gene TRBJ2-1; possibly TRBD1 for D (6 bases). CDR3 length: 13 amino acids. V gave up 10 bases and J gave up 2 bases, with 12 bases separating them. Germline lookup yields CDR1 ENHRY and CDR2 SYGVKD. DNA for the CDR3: TGTGCCACCCAGGGGACAACCTACAATGAGCAGTTCTTC. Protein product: CATQGTTYNEQFF.

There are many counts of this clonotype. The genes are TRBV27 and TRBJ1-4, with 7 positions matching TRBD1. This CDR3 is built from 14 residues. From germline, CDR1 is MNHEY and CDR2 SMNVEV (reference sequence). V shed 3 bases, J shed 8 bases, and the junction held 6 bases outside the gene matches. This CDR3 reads CASSFTQGGEKLFF. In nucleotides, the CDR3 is TGTGCCAGCAGTTTCACTCAGGGGGGAGAAAAACTGTTTTTT.

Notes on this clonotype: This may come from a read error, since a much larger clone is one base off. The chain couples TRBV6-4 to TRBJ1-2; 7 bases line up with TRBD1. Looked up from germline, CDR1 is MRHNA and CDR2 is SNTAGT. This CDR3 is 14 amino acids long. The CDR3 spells CACSDGAGGYGYTF. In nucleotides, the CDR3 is TGTGCCTGCAGTGACGGGGCAGGGGGCTATGGCTACACCTTC.

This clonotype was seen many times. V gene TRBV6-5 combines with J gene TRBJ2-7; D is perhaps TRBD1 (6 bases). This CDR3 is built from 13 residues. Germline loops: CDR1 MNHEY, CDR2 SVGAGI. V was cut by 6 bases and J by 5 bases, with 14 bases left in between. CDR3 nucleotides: TGTGCCAGCAGCTCAGGGGAGTCCGACGAGCAGTACTTC. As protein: CASSSGESDEQYF.